This TCR beta chain originates from a study of OX40 agonist ivuxolimab in advanced cancers. Overall study context: It was permissible to have had prior anti-PD-1, anti-PD-L1 or anti-CTLA-4 therapy, and around 40% had some.

Profiled with immunoSEQ multiplex PCR; TCRdb holds only in-frame clones, not every one. The table includes over 35,000 clones, around 83% detected once. General study findings and limits: Partial responders treated at 0.1-3.0 mg/kg exhibited clonal expansion among the lowest measured.

As for this clone: What it binds is not known.

J gave up 0 bases and V 4 bases, and 4 bases lay outside the gene matches. The CDR3 loop spans 15 amino acids. CDR1 is SGHRS and CDR2 is YFSETQ in the germline V gene. Sequences were derived from CD4+ or CD8+ T cells sorted from blood, sampled in a trial of the OX40 agonist ivuxolimab. This chain joins TRBV5-1 and TRBJ1-5; 7 nucleotides align to TRBD1. The sequence was obtained from an adult with an advanced solid tumor such as melanoma, head and neck, liver or kidney cancer. The DNA of the CDR3 is TGCGCCAGCAGCCCGGGACAGCATAGCAATCAGCCCCAGCATTTT. Its protein product is CASSPGQHSNQPQHF.